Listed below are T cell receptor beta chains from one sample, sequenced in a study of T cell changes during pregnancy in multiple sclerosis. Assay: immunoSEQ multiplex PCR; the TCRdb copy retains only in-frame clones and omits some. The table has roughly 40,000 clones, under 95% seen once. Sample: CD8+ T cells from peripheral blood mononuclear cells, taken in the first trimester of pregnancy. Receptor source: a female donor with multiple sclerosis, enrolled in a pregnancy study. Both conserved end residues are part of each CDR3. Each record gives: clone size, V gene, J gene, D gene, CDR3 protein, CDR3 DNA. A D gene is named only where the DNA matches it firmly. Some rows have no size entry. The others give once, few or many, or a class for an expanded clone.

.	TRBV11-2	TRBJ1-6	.	CASSLGGGSPLHF	TGTGCCAGCAGCTTAGGGGGGGGATCACCCCTCCACTTT
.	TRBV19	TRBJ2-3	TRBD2	CASSWPSGGSTQYF	TGTGCCAGTAGTTGGCCTAGCGGGGGGAGTACGCAGTATTTT
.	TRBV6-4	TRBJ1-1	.	CASSRGGDTEAFF	TGTGCCAGCAGCCGGGGAGGTGACACTGAAGCTTTCTTT
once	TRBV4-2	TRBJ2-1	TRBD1	CASSQVGSQGWNNEQFF	TGTGCCAGCAGCCAAGTAGGTTCACAGGGGTGGAACAATGAGCAGTTCTTC
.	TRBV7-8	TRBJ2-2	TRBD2	CASSLDRLAGGTANTGELFF	TGTGCCAGCAGCTTAGATCGGCTAGCGGGGGGTACCGCGAACACCGGGGAGCTGTTTTTT
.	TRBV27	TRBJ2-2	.	CASSTPTATGELFF	TGTGCCAGCAGTACCCCGACAGCCACCGGGGAGCTGTTTTTT
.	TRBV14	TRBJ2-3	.	CASSQAWRAYTDTQYF	TGTGCCAGCAGCCAAGCTTGGCGGGCTTACACAGATACGCAGTATTTT
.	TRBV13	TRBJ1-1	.	CASSKAPGGEAFF	TGTGCCAGCAGCAAAGCCCCCGGCGGTGAAGCTTTCTTT
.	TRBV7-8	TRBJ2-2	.	CASSPGTRYTGELFF	TGTGCCAGCAGCCCAGGGACTCGCTACACCGGGGAGCTGTTTTTT
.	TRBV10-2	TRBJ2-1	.	CASSGDGGINEQFF	TGCGCCAGCAGTGGGGACGGGGGAATAAATGAGCAGTTCTTC
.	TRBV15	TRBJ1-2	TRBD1	CATSRDLTGDGYTF	TGTGCCACCAGCAGAGATCTGACAGGGGATGGCTACACCTTC
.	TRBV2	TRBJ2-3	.	CASLLDTQYF	TGTGCCAGTCTACTAGATACGCAGTATTTT
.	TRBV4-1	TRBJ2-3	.	CASSQDLVVVGTDTQYF	TGCGCCAGCAGCCAAGATCTAGTCGTTGTTGGCACAGATACGCAGTATTTT
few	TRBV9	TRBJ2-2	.	CASSPAGWELFF	TGTGCCAGCAGCCCAGCAGGCTGGGAGCTGTTTTTT
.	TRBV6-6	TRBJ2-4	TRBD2	CASRDGLGGSKNIQYF	TGTGCCAGCAGAGACGGACTAGGTGGTTCCAAAAACATTCAGTACTTC
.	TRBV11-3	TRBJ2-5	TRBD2	CASSLDSSGGRETQYF	TGTGCCAGCAGCTTAGATTCCAGCGGGGGGAGAGAGACCCAGTACTTC
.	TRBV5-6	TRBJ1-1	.	CASSPWGGLDTEAFF	TGTGCCAGCAGCCCGTGGGGGGGGCTGGATACTGAAGCTTTCTTT
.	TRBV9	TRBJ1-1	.	CASSQGGTEAFF	TGTGCCAGTAGCCAGGGAGGCACTGAAGCTTTCTTT
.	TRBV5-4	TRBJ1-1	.	CASSLGTDTEAFF	TGTGCCAGCAGCTTGGGTACAGACACTGAAGCTTTCTTT
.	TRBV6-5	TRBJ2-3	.	CASSYVPGTDTQYF	TGTGCCAGCAGTTACGTTCCCGGCACAGATACGCAGTATTTT
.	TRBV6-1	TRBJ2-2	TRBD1	CASRRDRGNTGELFF	TGTGCCAGCAGGCGGGACAGGGGAAACACCGGGGAGCTGTTTTTT
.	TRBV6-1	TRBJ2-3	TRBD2	CASDGTSGDTDTQYF	TGTGCCAGCGACGGGACTAGCGGGGACACAGATACGCAGTATTTT
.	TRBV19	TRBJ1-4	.	CASSILGTGEKLFF	TGTGCCAGTAGTATATTGGGTACGGGTGAAAAACTGTTTTTT
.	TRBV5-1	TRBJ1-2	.	CASSPSRQERYGYTF	TGCGCCAGCAGCCCAAGTCGACAGGAGAGATATGGCTACACCTTC
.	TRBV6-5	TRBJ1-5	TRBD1	CASSFSRQGRYQPQHF	TGTGCCAGCAGTTTCTCAAGACAGGGAAGGTATCAGCCCCAGCATTTT
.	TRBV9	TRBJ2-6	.	CASSVVGGRGIGANVLTF	TGTGCCAGCAGCGTAGTGGGAGGCCGAGGGATTGGGGCCAACGTCCTGACTTTC
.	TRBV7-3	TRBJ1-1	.	CASSQGSFEAFF	TGTGCCAGCAGCCAAGGTAGCTTTGAAGCTTTCTTT
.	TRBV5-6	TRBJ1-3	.	CASSLGSSGNTIYF	TGTGCCAGCAGCTTGGGGAGCTCTGGAAACACCATATATTTT
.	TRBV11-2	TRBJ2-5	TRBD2	CASSLLNSGGGPIFETQYF	TGTGCCAGCAGCTTACTTAATTCTGGCGGGGGGCCTATTTTTGAGACCCAGTACTTC
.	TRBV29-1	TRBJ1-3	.	CSVGSWRDSGNTIYF	TGCAGCGTTGGAAGTTGGCGGGACTCTGGAAACACCATATATTTT
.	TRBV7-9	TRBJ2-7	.	CASSWPNSYEQYF	TGTGCCAGCAGTTGGCCGAACTCCTACGAGCAGTACTTC
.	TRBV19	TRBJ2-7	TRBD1	CASSPLPGTDYEQYF	TGTGCCAGTAGTCCCCTCCCCGGGACAGACTACGAGCAGTACTTC
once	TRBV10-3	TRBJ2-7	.	CAIRDGAYEQYF	TGTGCCATCAGGGACGGGGCCTACGAGCAGTACTTC
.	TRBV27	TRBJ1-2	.	CASSNGQYYGYTF	TGTGCCAGCAGCAATGGACAGTACTATGGCTACACCTTC
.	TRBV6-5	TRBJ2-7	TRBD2	CAAGGAGPHEQYF	TGTGCCGCCGGGGGGGCGGGACCCCACGAGCAGTACTTC
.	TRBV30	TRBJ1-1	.	CAWSVVGYSDTEAFF	TGTGCCTGGAGTGTTGTCGGGTATTCAGACACTGAAGCTTTCTTT
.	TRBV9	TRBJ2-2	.	CASRAGNTGELFF	TGTGCCAGCAGGGCGGGGAACACCGGGGAGCTGTTTTTT
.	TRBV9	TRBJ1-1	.	CASSVARKNTEAFF	TGTGCCAGCAGCGTGGCCCGCAAGAACACTGAAGCTTTCTTT
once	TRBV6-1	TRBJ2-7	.	CASSVEVHIGEQYF	TGTGCCAGCAGTGTGGAGGTCCACATCGGAGAGCAGTACTTC
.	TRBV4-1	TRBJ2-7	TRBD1	CASSHQTGEGYEQYF	TGCGCCAGCAGCCATCAGACAGGGGAAGGCTACGAGCAGTACTTC
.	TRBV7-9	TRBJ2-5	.	CASSSKERLQETQYF	TGTGCCAGCAGCTCAAAGGAGAGGTTACAAGAGACCCAGTACTTC
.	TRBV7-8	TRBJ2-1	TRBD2	CASSSGLAGSSYNEQFF	TGTGCCAGCAGCTCCGGACTAGCGGGGAGCTCCTACAATGAGCAGTTCTTC
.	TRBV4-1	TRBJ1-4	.	CASSQDMGSVFF	TGCGCCAGCAGCCAAGATATGGGCTCGGTGTTTTTT
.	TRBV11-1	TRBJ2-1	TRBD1	CASSSGTGVYNEQFF	TGTGCCAGCAGCTCCGGGACAGGGGTCTACAATGAGCAGTTCTTC
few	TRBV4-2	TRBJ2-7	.	CASSQLARPYEQYF	TGTGCCAGCAGCCAGCTAGCGAGGCCCTACGAGCAGTACTTC